One sample yielded the 23 T cell receptor beta chains listed below, sequenced in a study of graft-versus-host responses after intestinal transplantation. No cognate antigen is known for these TCRs. Sequenced by immunoSEQ multiplex PCR; TCRdb stores in-frame clones only, minus some. Of roughly 73,000 clones in the sample, roughly 91% were seen once. The sample in question was unstimulated CD8+ T cells sorted from spleen or lymph node cells, obtained before transplant. These receptors all come from a human donor who was the organ donor for an intestinal transplant.

The chain uses TRBV28 and TRBJ2-5; D is undetermined. The CDR3 has 14 amino acids. V dropped 3 bases and J dropped 1 base, with 9 bases sitting between them. Germline-derived CDR1 and CDR2 are MDHEN and SYDVKM. The CDR3 DNA reads as TGTGCCAGCAGTTTTTCTTACATCCAAGAGACCCAGTACTTC. Amino acids: CASSFSYIQETQYF.

This clone was observed a few times. The chain combines TRBV28 with TRBJ1-1, with D unresolved. Trimming removed 8 bases from V and 1 base from J, with 17 bases in between. The CDR3 totals 15 residues. Per germline, CDR1 MDHEN and CDR2 SYDVKM. In nucleotides, the CDR3 is TGTGCCAGCGAGAGGCGGGCAGGAGCGAACACTGAAGCTTTCTTT. This gives the protein CASERRAGANTEAFF.

The chain combines TRBV5-1 with TRBJ2-2, with 7 bases matching TRBD2. The trim removed 4 bases at V and 6 bases at J, leaving 6 bases unmatched. Germline CDR1 and CDR2: SGHRS and YFSETQ. This CDR3 spans 14 amino acids. DNA of the CDR3: TGCGCCAGCAGCCCACGACTAGCCCCCGGGGAGCTGTTTTTT. Its translation: CASSPRLAPGELFF.

The rearrangement joins TRBV27 to TRBJ1-3, with TRBD1 as a possible D gene (5 bases). CDR1 MNHEY and CDR2 SMNVEV come from the germline V gene (reference sequence). This CDR3 region has 14 residues. Deletions cut 6 bases from V and 4 bases from J, with 13 bases between. CDR3 region: CASSSLGTGNTIYF. CDR3 DNA: TGTGCCAGCAGCTCCTTGGGGACCGGAAACACCATATATTTT.

In nucleotides, the CDR3 is TGTGCCAGCAGTTACTCGTCCGGGCTGAACACTGAAGCTTTCTTT. Its protein product is CASSYSSGLNTEAFF. The V call is TRBV6-5, the J call TRBJ1-1, with D unresolved. CDR1 is MNHEY, CDR2 SVGAGI, per germline. V lost 0 bases and J lost 0, with 8 bases in between. CDR3 length: 15 residues.

This chain connects TRBV27 to TRBJ1-1; 8 bases match TRBD1. J gave up 4 bases and V 10 bases, and 11 bases lay outside the gene matches. Germline CDR1 MNHEY, CDR2 SMNVEV (reference sequence). This CDR3 spans 14 amino acids. CDR3 protein: CATRTGIVGTEAFF. CDR3 coding DNA: TGTGCCACCCGGACAGGGATTGTCGGCACTGAAGCTTTCTTT.

The chain employs TRBV29-1 and TRBJ2-3; D possibly corresponds to TRBD1 (6 bases). V was cut by 0 bases and J by 10 bases, with 20 bases left in between. The length of the CDR3 is 15 residues. Germline V CDR1 and CDR2: SQVTM, ANQGSEA. The CDR3 DNA is TGCAGCGTTGAAGATTGGACCCTACAGGGTACGGCGCAGTATTTT. Protein sequence: CSVEDWTLQGTAQYF.

The rearrangement joins TRBV4-1 to TRBJ1-5, with D possibly being TRBD1 (6 bases). V was trimmed by 4 bases and J by 8 bases, leaving 9 bases between them. Germline lookup yields CDR1 MGHRA and CDR2 YSYEKL. The CDR3 is 12 residues long. The CDR3, as DNA: TGCGCCAGCAGCCGAGAGGGGGAGCCCCAGCATTTT. Amino acids: CASSREGEPQHF.

The V gene is TRBV7-9, the J gene TRBJ1-2, with no clear D. The V gene's germline CDR1 is SEHNR and CDR2 FQNEAQ (reference sequence). Trimming removed 1 base at V and 2 bases at J, with 20 bases between. This CDR3 is built from 18 residues. This CDR3 reads CASSLDGSPNRANYGYTF. DNA of the CDR3: TGTGCCAGCAGCTTAGATGGGAGCCCAAACCGGGCCAACTATGGCTACACCTTC. Using reference TRBV7-9 and TRBJ1-2 for the parts outside the CDR3, the full variable domain is DTGVSQNPRHKITKRGQNVTFRCDPISEHNRLYWYRQTLGQGPEFLTYFQNEAQLEKSRLLSDRFSAERPKGSFSTLEIQRTEQGDSAMYLCASSLDGSPNRANYGYTFGSGTRLTVV.

In this sample, this clone turned up a few times. V gene TRBV7-6 combines with J gene TRBJ2-7; no clear D gene. Trimming cost V 1 base and J 7 bases, with 17 bases left between them. CDR1 SGHVS and CDR2 FNYEAQ come from the germline V gene. The CDR3 is made up of 15 amino acids. The CDR3 DNA is TGTGCCAGCAGCTTAGTTCTGGCCGAGCCTAGGGAGCAGTACTTC. This translates into CASSLVLAEPREQYF. Filled out from reference TRBV7-6 and TRBJ2-7, the complete variable domain reads GAGVSQSPRYKVTKRGQDVALRCDPISGHVSLYWYRQALGQGPEFLTYFNYEAQQDKSGLPNDRFSAERPEGSISTLTIQRTEQRDSAMYRCASSLVLAEPREQYFGPGTRLTVT.

The chain links TRBV6-1 to TRBJ2-7; no reliable D call. CDR3 length: 14 amino acids. V lost 2 bases and J 2 bases, leaving 10 bases between the germline ends. The germline gives CDR1 MNHNS, CDR2 SASEGT. The chain's CDR3 is CASSEMADTYEQYF. The CDR3 DNA is TGTGCCAGCAGTGAAATGGCGGATACCTACGAGCAGTACTTC.

Only one count was recorded for this clone. The J gene is TRBJ2-2, the V gene TRBV4-1; D not certain. V lost 1 base and J lost 2, with 17 bases in between. This CDR3 contains 18 residues. Germline assignment: CDR1 MGHRA and CDR2 YSYEKL. This chain's CDR3 is CASSQASAAQPNTGELFF. DNA for the CDR3: TGCGCCAGCAGCCAAGCTTCGGCAGCCCAACCTAACACCGGGGAGCTGTTTTTT.

The chain carries TRBV6-5 and TRBJ2-2; no firm D call. Germline lookup yields CDR1 MNHEY and CDR2 SVGAGI. CDR3 length: 15 residues. V lost 9 bases and J lost 2, with 16 bases in between. As DNA, the CDR3 is TGTGCCAGTTCCTGGGATTTGGGCAACACCGGGGAGCTGTTTTTT. It specifies CASSWDLGNTGELFF.

This clone was picked up a small number of times. This sequence joins TRBV6-1 and TRBJ2-5; 7 bases fit TRBD2. The CDR3 contains 16 residues. Trimming removed 3 bases from V and 5 bases from J; junction bases left unmatched: 12. Germline loops: CDR1 MNHNS, CDR2 SASEGT. The CDR3 DNA reads as TGTGCCAGCAGTGACCGGGAAGGCGGGGGATCGGAGACCCAGTACTTC. Translating it yields CASSDREGGGSETQYF.

This chain links TRBV30 with TRBJ1-1, with no clear D. Per the germline V gene, CDR1 is GTSNPN and CDR2 is SVGIG (reference sequence). The CDR3 is 13 residues long. Between the trimmed V and J ends, which lost 3 bases and 2 bases, there was a span of 10 bases. CDR3 coding DNA: TGTGCCTGGAGCCGGCCAGAAAACACTGAAGCTTTCTTT. This gives the protein CAWSRPENTEAFF.

The CDR3, as DNA: TGTGCCAGCAGCCCCTCGGGACCCATGCCCTGGCAGTATTTT. Its protein product is CASSPSGPMPWQYF. V and J are TRBV9 and TRBJ2-3; D is tentatively TRBD1 or TRBD2 (5 bases each). Between the trimmed V and J ends, which lost 4 bases and 11 bases, there was a span of 20 bases. This CDR3 has 14 amino acids. The germline V gene encodes CDR1 SGDLS and CDR2 YYNGEE.

The chain recombines TRBV6-1 with TRBJ2-6; perhaps TRBD1 as D (6 bases). Germline CDR1 and CDR2: MNHNS and SASEGT. The CDR3 loop spans 14 amino acids. V lost 8 bases and J lost 1, with 9 bases in between. The CDR3 region has the DNA TGTGCCAGCGGCGGACAGTCTGGGGCCAACGTCCTGACTTTC. Translated: CASGGQSGANVLTF.

The rearrangement links TRBV7-6 to TRBJ2-7; TRBD2 agrees at 9 bases. Trimming at V came to 3 bases and at J to 7 bases, leaving 4 bases not matched to a gene. Germline CDR1 is SGHVS and CDR2 is FNYEAQ. This CDR3 is 13 amino acids long. CDR3 sequence: CASSFVGLAEQYF. Written as DNA, the CDR3 is TGTGCCAGCAGCTTCGTGGGACTAGCTGAGCAGTACTTC.

The chain recombines TRBV6-1 with TRBJ1-1; no reliable D call. CDR1 and CDR2 (germline): MNHNS, SASEGT. The CDR3 length is 12 residues. The V gene lost 10 bases and the J gene lost 1 base, with 10 bases spanning the gap. The CDR3 DNA follows: TGTGCCACCACAAGACAGAACACTGAAGCTTTCTTT. Amino acid sequence: CATTRQNTEAFF.

This chain uses TRBV30 with TRBJ1-3; no reliable D call. Germline lookup yields CDR1 GTSNPN and CDR2 SVGIG (reference sequence). The CDR3 runs 15 residues. Between the trimmed V and J ends, which lost 0 bases and 1 base, there was a span of 10 bases. The CDR3 here is CAWSVGLGSGNTIYF. DNA of the CDR3: TGTGCCTGGAGTGTAGGCCTGGGGTCTGGAAACACCATATATTTT.

This clone was seen only once. The sample has other DNA sequences that encode this CDR3 too. This chain uses TRBV5-1 with TRBJ2-7; D possibly corresponds to TRBD1 (5 bases). V lost 0 bases, J lost 1 base, and 8 bases lay in between. The germline V gene encodes CDR1 SGHRS and CDR2 YFSETQ. This CDR3 is 14 amino acids long. This chain's CDR3 is CASSLGQGSYEQYF. CDR3 DNA: TGCGCCAGCAGCTTGGGTCAGGGTTCCTACGAGCAGTACTTC.

This clone was counted only a few times. V gene TRBV6-1 combines with J gene TRBJ2-1; 9 nucleotides align to TRBD1. Trimming cost V 4 bases and J 7 bases; bases outside gene matches: 8. Germline CDR1 MNHNS, CDR2 SASEGT. The CDR3 is 15 amino acids. Written as DNA, the CDR3 is TGTGCCAGCAGTGCACAACAGGGGGCAGGGAATGAGCAGTTCTTC. This encodes CASSAQQGAGNEQFF.

V and J are TRBV4-2 and TRBJ1-4; 7 bases line up with TRBD1. The CDR3 is made up of 15 amino acids. Germline V lookup: CDR1 LGHNA, CDR2 YNFKEQ. Unmatched junction bases numbered 10, after V lost 4 bases and J lost 8 bases. CDR3 in amino acids: CASSRAEGAGEKLFF. CDR3 bases: TGTGCCAGCAGCCGGGCAGAGGGGGCGGGGGAAAAACTGTTTTTT.